Listed below are T cell receptor beta chains from one sample, sequenced in a study of T cells in Graves' hyperthyroidism and ophthalmopathy. TCRdb redid the calling of the multiplex PCR reads with MiXCR, one entry per CDR3 protein. This sample has hundreds of thousands of distinct CDR3 sequences, with 16% found just once. Sequenced sample: blood. The receptors here all came from a woman between 40 and 50 years old with Graves' ophthalmopathy. Each CDR3 is given with its conserved first and last residue.

V: TRBV10-3
CDR3: CAISETTSGPGDTQYF

V: TRBV20-1
CDR3: CSARDRRDPNYGYTF

V: TRBV6-5
CDR3: CASSYLRVRNYNEQFF

V: TRBV6-2/TRBV6-3
CDR3: CASSLGLAGGRDEQFF

V: TRBV11-2
CDR3: CASSLGGDNSPLHF

V: TRBV2
CDR3: CASSESEGRYEQYF

V: TRBV12-3/TRBV12-4
CDR3: CASSQSSGISEQFF

V: TRBV18
CDR3: CASSPVYEQYF

V: TRBV6-4
CDR3: CASSDSVTNTGELFF

V: TRBV18
CDR3: CASSPGTGARDEQFF

V: TRBV10-3
CDR3: CASTPGPLVIEQFF

V: TRBV6-1
CDR3: CASSEGVVANSPLHF

V: TRBV20-1
CDR3: CSAKLLGGVSTDTQYF

V: TRBV28
CDR3: CASSPGVNYGYTF

V: TRBV12-3/TRBV12-4
CDR3: CASSLGRGGRLEQYF

V: TRBV5-1
CDR3: CASSHTTYEQYF

V: TRBV20-1
CDR3: CSAISGGEDTQYF

V: TRBV3-1
CDR3: CASTQGSRGKPQHF

V: TRBV29-1
CDR3: CSVGEGAYGYTF

V: TRBV11-1
CDR3: CASSSTHRADTQYF

V: TRBV10-3
CDR3: CATASGNEQYF

V: TRBV2
CDR3: CASAAGSPPGNEQFF

V: TRBV27
CDR3: CASSPQAGASYEQYF

V: TRBV24-1
CDR3: CATSDGLAGITDTQYF

V: TRBV6-1
CDR3: CASSRDVGSGNTIYF

V: TRBV2
CDR3: CASRAGTGGSPLHF

V: TRBV30
CDR3: CALSRGMDQPQHF

V: TRBV20-1
CDR3: CSASTLAGATGTGELFF

V: TRBV3-1
CDR3: CASSRTRGAIRWNEQYF

V: TRBV28
CDR3: CASSGGGVYEQYF

V: TRBV7-6
CDR3: CASSPSGTGSRFAKNIQYF

V: TRBV7-3
CDR3: CASSQSVTDTQYF

V: TRBV10-3
CDR3: CAIRDRVGGELFF

V: TRBV30
CDR3: CAWSVEGYGYTF

V: TRBV27
CDR3: CASSDQGPYGYTF

V: TRBV20-1
CDR3: CSASQGTRTEKLFF

V: TRBV5-1
CDR3: CASRRPGQGPSGANVLTF

V: TRBV4-2
CDR3: CASSRGTGGPYNEQFF

V: TRBV5-1
CDR3: CASSPDRGTSKNIQYF

V: TRBV13
CDR3: CASSVNRGQGEAFF

V: TRBV6-1
CDR3: CASRRGGDHEQFF

V: TRBV11-2
CDR3: CASSQDSRTEQPQHF

V: TRBV2
CDR3: CASREGGQYEAFF

V: TRBV7-9
CDR3: CASSIQGAPTEAFF

V: TRBV11-2
CDR3: CASSGTGTLAGANVLTF

V: TRBV6-1
CDR3: CASSGPSGNTEAFF

V: TRBV27
CDR3: CASSLPGRLAYNEQFF

V: TRBV7-8
CDR3: CASSPGDSYQPQHF

V: TRBV7-9
CDR3: CASSPNRVSGRGEEQYF

V: TRBV11-2
CDR3: CASSLQGGEKLFF

V: TRBV29-1
CDR3: CSAGFLDPPFTDTQYF

V: TRBV3-1
CDR3: CASSQPTGAITDAFF

V: TRBV2
CDR3: CASSDPLREEYRDTQYF

V: TRBV18
CDR3: CASSPDRNYEQYF

V: TRBV20-1
CDR3: CSGTLTSTDTQYF